The TCR beta chain described here comes from a study of blood T cell repertoires in COVID-19. Overall study: In each case, the material was cDNA or gDNA derived from T cells, B-cell-depleted T cells, or PBMCs.

Clones were read by immunoSEQ multiplex PCR, and TCRdb kept only the in-frame ones, dropping some. Seen here are some 510,000 clones, 70% to 90% observed once, and the top ten hold approximately 2%. The participants were between roughly 18 and 89 years old and came from 24 US areas. Symptom resolution, clearance, or two negative PCRs marked the recovered donors of Cohort 3. V shed 1 base and J 1 base; nucleotides not matched to a gene: 2. This CDR3 is 16 amino acids long. Per germline, CDR1 KGHDR and CDR2 SFDVKD. The chain has TRBV24-1 and TRBJ1-1; 10 bases align to TRBD1. This sequence originates from a woman between 35 and 50 years old who had recovered from COVID-19. The sequencing sample was made of PBMCs or T cells enriched from blood (not recorded which). The CDR3: CATSDFRDRGNTEAFF. The CDR3 nucleotides are TGTGCCACCAGTGATTTCCGGGACAGGGGGAACACTGAAGCTTTCTTT.